The 17 T cell receptor beta chains below all came from one sample that was sequenced in a study of cytomegalovirus exposure and HLA in healthy donors. The PCR had 60 Vbeta and 13 Jbeta primers. Sequencing used immunoSEQ multiplex PCR; TCRdb keeps in-frame clones, though not all of them. The data contain 150,000 or so clones, approximately 86% of them seen just once; the ten biggest clones take up roughly 2%. The sequenced material came from PBMCs. The receptors here all came from a woman aged 18-30 years in good health and CMV-seronegative.

This sequence joins TRBV28 and TRBJ1-1; 10 nucleotides agree with TRBD1. The germline V gene encodes CDR1 MDHEN and CDR2 SYDVKM. With 5 bases clipped from V and 6 bases from J, the junction kept 6 bases outside the gene matches. This CDR3 is 14 amino acids long. CDR3 region: CASSLLDRGAEAFF. The CDR3 region has the DNA TGTGCCAGCAGTCTTCTGGACAGGGGGGCTGAAGCTTTCTTT.

This clone has a single count. The rearrangement links TRBV5-6 to TRBJ2-7, with TRBD1 identical over 7 bases. Germline trimming cut 0 bases from V and 7 bases from J; bases unmatched to any gene: 16. The V gene's germline CDR1 is SGHDT and CDR2 YYEEEE. This CDR3 contains 17 residues. CDR3 protein: CASSLVAAGGTYGEQYF. In nucleotides, the CDR3 is TGTGCCAGCAGCTTGGTGGCCGCAGGGGGAACCTACGGGGAGCAGTACTTC.

The J gene is TRBJ2-2, the V gene TRBV2; 8 bases match TRBD2. From germline, CDR1 is SNHLY and CDR2 FYNNEI. With 7 bases clipped from V and 8 bases from J, the junction kept 9 bases outside the gene matches. CDR3 length: 14 amino acids. The CDR3 coding sequence is TGTGCCAGCAACCCCGGGACTAGGAGTGGGGAGCTGTTTTTT. Translated: CASNPGTRSGELFF.

V and J are TRBV2 and TRBJ2-7, with D tentatively TRBD2 (5 bases). Trimming shortened V by 4 bases and J by 1 base, and 14 bases separated the two germline ends. This CDR3 contains 15 residues. Germline assignment: CDR1 SNHLY and CDR2 FYNNEI. The CDR3 DNA reads TGTGCCAGCAGTGGCTTAACCGACTATTCCTACGAGCAGTACTTC. Amino acid sequence: CASSGLTDYSYEQYF.

This chain links TRBV28 with TRBJ2-7, with TRBD1 identical over 10 bases. Germline CDR1 MDHEN, CDR2 SYDVKM. CDR3 size: 16 residues. J was trimmed by 1 base and V by 5 bases; bases with no gene match: 8. The CDR3 here is CASSTRQGATSYEQYF. Written as DNA, the CDR3 is TGTGCCAGCAGTACTCGACAGGGGGCTACTTCCTACGAGCAGTACTTC.

The chain has TRBV6-5 and TRBJ2-7; D possibly corresponds to TRBD2 (6 bases). Trimming left V 5 bases short and J 4 bases short, with 12 bases between. The CDR3 sequence is 13 residues long. Germline lookup yields CDR1 MNHEY and CDR2 SVGAGI. The CDR3 bases are TGTGCCAGCAGTCTACTGGGGGGATACGAGCAGTACTTC. Protein product: CASSLLGGYEQYF.

The V gene is TRBV28, the J gene TRBJ2-5; 8 bases match TRBD1. This CDR3 is 15 amino acids long. The trim removed 4 bases at V and 2 bases at J, leaving 6 bases unmatched. The germline CDR1 and CDR2 sequences are MDHEN and SYDVKM. The CDR3 region is CASSSPGQAQETQYF. The CDR3 region has the DNA TGTGCCAGCAGTTCGCCGGGACAGGCTCAAGAGACCCAGTACTTC.

The chain carries TRBV6-6 and TRBJ2-7; 8 positions agree with TRBD2. The CDR3 has 10 amino acids. The V segment lost 10 bases and the J segment 6 bases; nucleotides outside the gene matches: 2. Germline lookup yields CDR1 MNHNY and CDR2 SVGAGI (reference sequence). CDR3 protein: CATGGGEQYF. CDR3 sequence (DNA): TGTGCCACCGGGGGGGGCGAGCAGTACTTC.

The V and J genes are TRBV28 and TRBJ1-2; no firm D call. This CDR3 is built from 12 residues. The ends were cut back, 6 bases at V and 8 bases at J, with 13 bases in the middle. Per germline, CDR1 MDHEN and CDR2 SYDVKM. The CDR3 DNA is TGTGCCAGCAGAGAAAATCATGAGGGCTACACCTTC. This codes for CASRENHEGYTF.

The chain joins TRBV20-1 to TRBJ2-3; D is ambiguous. V gave up 5 bases and J gave up 5 bases, with 8 bases separating them. Looked up from germline, CDR1 is DFQATT and CDR2 is SNEGSKA (reference sequence). This CDR3 contains 11 residues. CDR3 bases: TGCAGTGCTGAATCGGTAGATACGCAGTATTTT. This sequence encodes CSAESVDTQYF.

The chain has TRBV27 and TRBJ1-2; D gene ambiguous. The CDR3 contains 13 residues. CDR1 and CDR2 from the germline V gene are MNHEY and SMNVEV (reference sequence). Trimming removed 4 bases at V and 2 bases at J, with 8 bases between. CDR3 DNA: TGTGCCAGCAGTTCAGACAAGAACTATGGCTACACCTTC. Translated, it gives CASSSDKNYGYTF.

This chain joins TRBV9 and TRBJ1-4; 8 bases align to TRBD1. The CDR3 totals 16 residues. The germline V gene encodes CDR1 SGDLS and CDR2 YYNGEE. V lost 3 bases to trimming and J lost 4 bases; unmatched junction nucleotides: 8. The CDR3 DNA follows: TGTGCCAGCAGCGCCCTAACCGGGACAGGTAATGAAAAACTGTTTTTT. Its translation is CASSALTGTGNEKLFF.

The J gene is TRBJ2-7, the V gene TRBV15, with 13 bases matching TRBD2. Germline CDR1 LNHNV, CDR2 YYDKDF (reference sequence). J lost 3 bases, V lost 5 bases, and 7 bases had no gene match. There are 16 residues in the CDR3. The DNA of the CDR3 is TGTGCCACCAGCGAGGGACTAGCGGGGACACACTACGAGCAGTACTTC. It specifies CATSEGLAGTHYEQYF.

V and J are TRBV7-2 and TRBJ2-3; 12 bases match TRBD2. The V gene's germline CDR1 is SGHTA and CDR2 FQGNSA. The CDR3 runs to 14 residues. V gave up 2 bases and J gave up 15 bases; unmatched junction bases: 9. In DNA form, the CDR3 reads TGTGCCAGCAGCTTACCCGCTAGCGGGGGGGAGCATTATTTT. Translated, it gives CASSLPASGGEHYF.

The chain recombines TRBV6-5 with TRBJ2-1; the D gene is possibly TRBD1 (5 bases). Trimming took off 2 bases at V and 8 bases at J, with 13 bases between the two ends. Looked up from germline, CDR1 is MNHEY and CDR2 is SVGAGI. This CDR3 is 14 amino acids long. The DNA for the CDR3 is TGTGCCAGCAGTTACAGGGGCGCGGTCGATGAGCAGTTCTTC. Its translation: CASSYRGAVDEQFF.

This chain joins TRBV27 and TRBJ1-1; 7 bases agree with TRBD1. The ends lost 6 bases at V and 0 bases at J; junction bases unmatched: 13. Germline V CDR1 and CDR2: MNHEY, SMNVEV (reference sequence). The CDR3 length is 17 residues. CDR3 region: CASSRVRQGGMNTEAFF. The CDR3 nucleotides read TGTGCCAGCAGCCGGGTTCGTCAGGGGGGAATGAACACTGAAGCTTTCTTT.

Comments on this clone: At one of its ends the junction is not consistent with the germline gene, which may arise from a read error. The gene calls are TRBV7-9 and TRBJ2-5; D not certain. The V gene's germline CDR1 is SEHNR and CDR2 FQNEAQ (reference sequence). This CDR3 is 14 amino acids long. In DNA form, the CDR3 reads TGTTCCAGCAGCTTACTTGGAGATCAAGAGACCCAGTACTTC. Residues: CSSSLLGDQETQYF. Variable domain in full (rest from reference TRBV7-9 and TRBJ2-5): DTGVSQNPRHKITKRGQNVTFRCDPISEHNRLYWYRQTLGQGPEFLTYFQNEAQLEKSRLLSDRFSAERPKGSFSTLEIQRTEQGDSAMYLCSSSLLGDQETQYFGPGTRLLVL.